This T cell receptor (beta chain) appears in the sequencing data of a study of blood T cell repertoires in COVID-19. Study-wide background: Material from acute and convalescent COVID-19 was sourced from the United States, Italy and Spain. In each case, the material was cDNA or gDNA derived from T cells, B-cell-depleted T cells, or PBMCs.

Authors' data handling: It was from reference gene primer amplification that nucleated cell counts were estimated. The table came from immunoSEQ multiplex PCR; TCRdb's copy has only in-frame clones and leaves some out. Clone size and the V and J calls come from that table; the DNA yielded D and trimming. The table shows approximately 200,000 clones, with about nine tenths occurring only once. Enrollment of patients from Seattle took place during active infection, with longitudinal follow-up. The TCR comes from a man aged 25-45 years with COVID-19, enrolled during active disease. Material for sequencing was peripheral blood.

CDR3 sequence: CASSTSGTGVDTEAFF. Written as DNA, the CDR3 is TGTGCCAGCAGTACATCCGGGACAGGGGTGGACACTGAAGCTTTCTTT. This chain uses TRBV27 with TRBJ1-1; 10 positions agree with TRBD1. Germline-derived CDR1 and CDR2 are MNHEY and SMNVEV (reference sequence). This CDR3 is 16 amino acids long. Trimming removed 5 bases from V and 3 bases from J; junction bases left unmatched: 9.